These 20 T cell receptor beta chains share one sample of origin, sequenced in a study of blood T cell repertoires in COVID-19. Sequencing was performed with immunoSEQ multiplex PCR; in TCRdb, only in-frame clones are kept and a portion is missing. The sample comprises 160,000 or so clones, 85% to 90% of which are singletons, and about 9.3% rests with the top ten. Material for sequencing was peripheral blood. The receptors derive from a woman in her seventies with COVID-19, enrolled during active disease.

The chain couples TRBV18 to TRBJ1-2, with D perhaps TRBD1 (5 bases). The CDR3 is 13 amino acids. Germline lookup yields CDR1 KGHSH and CDR2 LQKENI. Trimming stripped 3 bases from V and 2 bases from J, with 7 bases between. CDR3 residues: CASSPWTNYGYTF. The CDR3 bases are TGTGCCAGCTCACCCTGGACAAACTATGGCTACACCTTC.

This clone was detected only once. The V gene is TRBV3-1 (or the pseudogene TRBV3-2), the J gene TRBJ2-2; possibly TRBD1 for D (5 bases). Germline lookup yields CDR1 LGHDT and CDR2 YNNKEL (reference sequence). V dropped 3 bases and J dropped 4 bases, with 12 bases sitting between them. This CDR3 spans 15 amino acids. This CDR3 is CASSQGRVGTGELFF. DNA for the CDR3: TGTGCCAGCAGCCAGGGCAGGGTGGGCACCGGGGAGCTGTTTTTT.

The chain uses TRBV9 and TRBJ1-5, with TRBD1 identical over 9 bases. This CDR3 has 18 amino acids. Germline lookup yields CDR1 SGDLS and CDR2 YYNGEE. The V segment lost 0 bases and the J segment 5 bases; nucleotides outside the gene matches: 12. The CDR3 coding sequence is TGTGCCAGCAGCGTAGGTACAGGGGGCATCGGTAAAGATCAGCCCCAGCATTTT. Translation: CASSVGTGGIGKDQPQHF.

This clone was recorded once. The rearrangement links TRBV6-2 or TRBV6-3 to TRBJ1-6, with TRBD1 matching over 7 bases. Trimming took 4 bases from V and 9 from J; bases not matched to a gene: 3. Germline loops: CDR1 MNHEY, CDR2 SVGEGT. The CDR3 length is 13 residues. CDR3 sequence (DNA): TGTGCCAGCAGTTCAGGGACAGCTTCACCCCTCCACTTT. Protein product: CASSSGTASPLHF.

Regarding this clone: Additional DNA sequences in this sample encode the identical CDR3. The chain couples TRBV19 to TRBJ1-4; TRBD1 agrees at 10 bases. Germline V CDR1 and CDR2: LNHDA, SQIVND (reference sequence). J gave up 6 bases and V 4 bases, and 2 bases lay outside the gene matches. The CDR3 is made up of 14 amino acids. CDR3 DNA sequence: TGTGCCAGTAGTACGGGGACAGGGGATGAAAAACTGTTTTTT. It encodes CASSTGTGDEKLFF.

The chain uses TRBV5-4 and TRBJ2-5, with a weak D call TRBD2 (5 bases). The CDR3 contains 14 residues. V lost 0 bases, J lost 5 bases, and 11 bases lay in between. CDR1 is SGHNT and CDR2 is YYREEE in the germline V gene (reference sequence). CDR3 in DNA: TGTGCCAGCAGCTTGGCCTCGGGGAAGGAGACCCAGTACTTC. It is translated as CASSLASGKETQYF.

The V gene is TRBV6-4, the J gene TRBJ2-2; the D gene is possibly TRBD1 (5 bases). The CDR3 is 13 amino acids. CDR1 is MRHNA and CDR2 is SNTAGT in the germline V gene. V was pared by 6 bases and J by 3 bases, with 8 bases between. The CDR3 DNA reads TGTGCCAGCAGGGGGCCGGACACCGGGGAGCTGTTTTTT. It is translated as CASRGPDTGELFF.

This clone was picked up one time. CDR3 DNA: TGTGCCATCAGTGATAAGGGGGACAACTATGGCTACACCTTC. This codes for CAISDKGDNYGYTF. The rearrangement links TRBV10-3 to TRBJ1-2, with D perhaps matching TRBD1 (6 bases). The germline V gene encodes CDR1 ENHRY and CDR2 SYGVKD. The CDR3 spans 14 residues. Between the trimmed V and J ends, which lost 3 bases and 2 bases, there was a span of 10 bases.

The gene calls are TRBV2 and TRBJ1-5; TRBD1 aligns across 7 bases. The CDR3 spans 14 residues. Trimming at V came to 9 bases and at J to 6 bases, leaving 11 bases not matched to a gene. Germline V lookup: CDR1 SNHLY, CDR2 FYNNEI. Here the CDR3 reads CASSGQAGPQPQHF. The CDR3 coding sequence is TGTGCCAGTTCTGGACAGGCGGGGCCTCAGCCCCAGCATTTT.

V gene TRBV7-2 combines with J gene TRBJ1-1, with 8 bases that match TRBD1. Trimming took 5 bases from V and 4 from J; bases not matched to a gene: 12. The CDR3 sequence is 16 residues long. CDR1 and CDR2 (germline): SGHTA, FQGNSA. The CDR3 loop reads CASSLLPTGEGTEAFF. The CDR3 DNA reads as TGTGCCAGCAGCCTCCTCCCGACAGGGGAGGGCACTGAAGCTTTCTTT.

The chain uses TRBV28 and TRBJ2-1; 11 nucleotides line up with TRBD2. Per germline, CDR1 MDHEN and CDR2 SYDVKM. V shed 5 bases and J 10 bases; nucleotides not matched to a gene: 10. CDR3 length equals 15 residues. The CDR3 is CASSTTSGGPREQFF. The CDR3 region has the DNA TGTGCCAGCAGTACTACTAGCGGGGGCCCTCGGGAGCAGTTCTTC.

This clone was recorded a few times. V is TRBV6-5 and J is TRBJ2-7; TRBD1 is a possible D gene (6 bases). Germline V gene sequence: CDR1 MNHEY, CDR2 SVGAGI. V lost 6 bases, J lost 0 bases, and 15 bases lay in between. The CDR3 length is 15 residues. DNA for the CDR3: TGTGCCAGCAGACTCACCGGGACACCCTCCTACGAGCAGTACTTC. Translating gives CASRLTGTPSYEQYF.

J is TRBJ1-3 and V is TRBV28; 7 bases match TRBD1. CDR3 length equals 16 residues. V was clipped by 5 bases and J by 0 bases; unmatched bases: 7. Germline V gives CDR1 MDHEN, CDR2 SYDVKM. CDR3 in amino acids: CASSPGQPSSGNTIYF. The CDR3 DNA sequence: TGTGCCAGCAGTCCGGGACAGCCGAGCTCTGGAAACACCATATATTTT. The complete variable domain, with remaining parts taken from reference TRBV28 and TRBJ1-3, reads DVKVTQSSRYLVKRTGEKVFLECVQDMDHENMFWYRQDPGLGLRLIYFSYDVKMKEKGDIPEGYSVSREKKERFSLILESASTNQTSMYLCASSPGQPSSGNTIYFGEGSWLTVV.

J is TRBJ1-4 and V is TRBV9; 7 nucleotides match TRBD1. V shed 4 bases and J 7 bases; nucleotides not matched to a gene: 13. This CDR3 is built from 16 residues. From germline, CDR1 is SGDLS and CDR2 YYNGEE. The CDR3 nucleotides read TGTGCCAGCAGCTCCCGACAGGGAGAGAGTGGTGAAAAACTGTTTTTT. Protein: CASSSRQGESGEKLFF. The variable domain in full, with the rest retrieved from reference TRBV9 and TRBJ1-4, is DSGVTQTPKHLITATGQRVTLRCSPRSGDLSVYWYQQSLDQGLQFLIQYYNGEERAKGNILERFSAQQFPDLHSELNLSSLELGDSALYFCASSSRQGESGEKLFFGSGTQLSVL.

The rearrangement uses TRBV19 and TRBJ1-1; D is perhaps TRBD1 (5 bases). Germline V gene sequence: CDR1 LNHDA, CDR2 SQIVND (reference sequence). The CDR3 sequence is 14 residues long. V dropped 4 bases and J dropped 2 bases, with 11 bases sitting between them. The CDR3 is CASSKGEINTEAFF. In DNA form, the CDR3 reads TGTGCCAGTAGTAAAGGGGAAATTAACACTGAAGCTTTCTTT.

The chain employs TRBV2 and TRBJ2-7, with D possibly matching TRBD1 (5 bases). The V end was cut by 8 bases, the J end by 0 bases, with 14 bases between. CDR3 length: 14 residues. In germline, CDR1 is SNHLY, CDR2 FYNNEI. The CDR3 DNA reads as TGTGCCAGCGGAACAGGTAGGGTCTCCTACGAGCAGTACTTC. This codes for CASGTGRVSYEQYF.

The chain combines TRBV15 with TRBJ1-2, with 7 bases that match TRBD1. The CDR3 sequence is 15 residues long. Germline V lookup: CDR1 LNHNV, CDR2 YYDKDF (reference sequence). V shed 3 bases and J 6 bases; nucleotides not matched to a gene: 10. The CDR3 sequence: CATSSRKTGSDGYTF. The CDR3 DNA reads as TGTGCCACCAGCAGCCGAAAGACAGGGTCTGATGGCTACACCTTC.

The gene calls are TRBV5-4 and TRBJ1-4, with 7 nucleotides matching TRBD1. With V trimmed by 4 bases and J by 2 bases, 8 bases remained unmatched. The length of the CDR3 is 16 residues. Per the germline V gene, CDR1 is SGHNT and CDR2 is YYREEE (reference sequence). The CDR3: CASSPNRGRTNEKLFF. The DNA of the CDR3 is TGTGCCAGCAGCCCAAACAGGGGACGGACTAATGAAAAACTGTTTTTT.

The sample holds a few counts of this clone. The chain employs TRBV2 and TRBJ1-6, with D hard to call. Deletions cut 8 bases from V and 7 bases from J, with 12 bases between. CDR1 and CDR2 from the germline V gene are SNHLY and FYNNEI. CDR3 length equals 13 residues. The CDR3 here is CASCGQTNSPLHF. CDR3 in DNA: TGTGCCAGCTGCGGGCAGACCAATTCACCCCTCCACTTT.

The chain couples TRBV11-3 to TRBJ2-5; 9 bases are a match to TRBD2. The CDR3 totals 14 residues. The V and J ends lost 4 bases and 5 bases, in that order; junction bases with no gene match: 5. Per the germline V gene, CDR1 is SGHNT and CDR2 is YENEEA. In DNA form, the CDR3 reads TGTGCCAGCAGCTCCCGGACTAGCGAGGAGACCCAGTACTTC. Its protein product is CASSSRTSEETQYF.